This T cell receptor beta chain was captured by sequencing in a study of cytomegalovirus exposure and HLA in healthy donors. Study results and limitations: The CMV antigen specificity of three CMV-associated chains was confirmed through in vitro analysis. TCR beta chain V- and J-gene trimming was linked, in a later analysis, to a missense variant in DCLRE1C.

60 Vbeta and 13 Jbeta primers were used in PCR. The table came from immunoSEQ multiplex PCR; TCRdb's copy has only in-frame clones and leaves some out. The sample shows 110,000 to 150,000 clones, around 81% of them seen only once. Comment on this clone: Its target is not known. The junction and the germline gene differ at one end; a read error may be behind it.

The germline V gene has CDR1 SSHAT and CDR2 FNYEAQ (reference sequence). The CDR3 totals 17 residues. The sequencing sample was made of PBMCs. This sequence was found in a middle-aged man in good health and CMV-seropositive. This sequence joins TRBV7-7 and TRBJ2-3; 9 nucleotides match TRBD1. CDR3 nucleotide sequence: TGTGCTAGCAGCTTCCCAACCGACAGGGGGGTCACAGATACGCAGTATTTT. Translation: CASSFPTDRGVTDTQYF.